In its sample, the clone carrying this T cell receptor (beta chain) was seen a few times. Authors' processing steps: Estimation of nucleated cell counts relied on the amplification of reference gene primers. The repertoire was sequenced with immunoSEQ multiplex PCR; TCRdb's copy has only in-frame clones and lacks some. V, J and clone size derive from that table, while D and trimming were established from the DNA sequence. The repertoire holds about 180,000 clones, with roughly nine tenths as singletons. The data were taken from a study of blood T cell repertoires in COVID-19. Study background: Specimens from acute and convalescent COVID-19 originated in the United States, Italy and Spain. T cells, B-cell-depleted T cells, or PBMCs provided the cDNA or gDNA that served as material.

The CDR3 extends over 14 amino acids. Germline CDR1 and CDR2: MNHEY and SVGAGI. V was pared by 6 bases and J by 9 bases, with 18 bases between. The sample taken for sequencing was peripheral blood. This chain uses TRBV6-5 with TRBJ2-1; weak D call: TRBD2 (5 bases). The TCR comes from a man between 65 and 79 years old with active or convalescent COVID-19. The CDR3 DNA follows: TGTGCCAGCAGCATTCGCGGGCTAGCAGCTGAGCAGTTCTTC. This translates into CASSIRGLAAEQFF.